The clone carrying this TCR beta chain was picked up a small number of times. The data stem from a study of blood T cells in healthy people across ages. Using a J-beta primer mix together with a sample-barcoded 5' primer, a second PCR was run for 7 to 11 cycles. A single record per CDR3 protein comes from TCRdb applying MiXCR to the 5' RACE reads. This sample has more than 650,000 distinct CDR3 sequences; 22% occur once, and the top ten carry around a fifth. Germline V gene lookup returns CDR1 LNHNV and CDR2 YYDKDF (reference sequence). The V end was cut by 1 base, the J end by 2 bases, with 10 bases between. There are 15 residues in the CDR3.

Sequenced sample: blood. This rearrangement joins TRBV15 to TRBJ2-3, with D perhaps given as TRBD1 or TRBD2 (5 bases each). This TCR was recovered from an older man in good health. CDR3 nucleotide sequence: TGTGCCACCAGCAGAGGGGACCGCTCCACAGATACGCAGTATTTT. Translating gives CATSRGDRSTDTQYF.